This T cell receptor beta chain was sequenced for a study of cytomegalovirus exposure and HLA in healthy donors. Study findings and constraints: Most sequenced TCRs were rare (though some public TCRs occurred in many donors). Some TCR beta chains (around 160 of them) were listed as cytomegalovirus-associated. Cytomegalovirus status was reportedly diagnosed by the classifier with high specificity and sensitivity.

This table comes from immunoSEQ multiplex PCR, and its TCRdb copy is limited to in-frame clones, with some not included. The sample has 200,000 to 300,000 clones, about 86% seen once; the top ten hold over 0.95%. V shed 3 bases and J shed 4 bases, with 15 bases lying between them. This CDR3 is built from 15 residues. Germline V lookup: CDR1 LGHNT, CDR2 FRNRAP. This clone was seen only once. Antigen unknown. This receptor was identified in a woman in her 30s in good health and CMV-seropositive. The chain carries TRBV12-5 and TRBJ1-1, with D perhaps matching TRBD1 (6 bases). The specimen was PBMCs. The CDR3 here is CASGFTLQGGTEAFF. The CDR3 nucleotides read TGTGCTAGTGGTTTCACCCTACAGGGCGGCACTGAAGCTTTCTTT.